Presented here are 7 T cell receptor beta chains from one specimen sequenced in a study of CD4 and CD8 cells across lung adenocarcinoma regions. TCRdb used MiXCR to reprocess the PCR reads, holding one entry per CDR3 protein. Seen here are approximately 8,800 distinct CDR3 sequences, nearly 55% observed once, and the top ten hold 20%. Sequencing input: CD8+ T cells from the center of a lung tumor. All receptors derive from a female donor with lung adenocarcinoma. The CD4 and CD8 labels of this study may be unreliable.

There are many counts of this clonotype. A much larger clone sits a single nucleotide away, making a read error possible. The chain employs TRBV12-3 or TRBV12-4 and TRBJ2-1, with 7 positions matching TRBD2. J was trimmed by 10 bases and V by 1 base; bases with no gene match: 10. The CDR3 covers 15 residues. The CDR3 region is CASSLGSGDSYEQFF. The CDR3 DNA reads TGTGCCAGCAGTTTAGGGAGCGGGGACTCCTACGAGCAGTTCTTC.

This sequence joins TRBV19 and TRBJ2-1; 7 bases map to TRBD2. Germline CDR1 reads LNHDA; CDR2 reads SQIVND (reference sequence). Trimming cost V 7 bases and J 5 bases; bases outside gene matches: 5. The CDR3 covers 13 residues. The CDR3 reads CASMPGGDNEQFF. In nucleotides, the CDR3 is TGTGCCAGTATGCCGGGGGGTGACAATGAGCAGTTCTTC. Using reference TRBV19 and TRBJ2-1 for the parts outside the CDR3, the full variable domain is DGGITQSPKYLFRKEGQNVTLSCEQNLNHDAMYWYRQDPGQGLRLIYYSQIVNDFQKGDIAEGYSVSREKKESFPLTVTSAQKNPTAFYLCASMPGGDNEQFFGPGTRLTVL.

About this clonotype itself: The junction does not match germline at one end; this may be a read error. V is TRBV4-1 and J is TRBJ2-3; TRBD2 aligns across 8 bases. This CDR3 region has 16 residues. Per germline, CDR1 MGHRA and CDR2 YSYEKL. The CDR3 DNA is TGCGCCAGCAGGCGCCGGGGGGGGGGTAGCACAGATACGCAGTATTTC. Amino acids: CASRRRGGGSTDTQYF.

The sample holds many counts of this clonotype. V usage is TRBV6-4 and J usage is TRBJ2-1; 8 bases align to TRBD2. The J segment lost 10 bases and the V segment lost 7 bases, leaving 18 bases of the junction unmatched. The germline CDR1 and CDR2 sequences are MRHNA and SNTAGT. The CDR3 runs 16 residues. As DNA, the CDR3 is TGTGCCAGCACCCCGCAGGGACTAGGGGCATCGGGAGAGCAGTTCTTC. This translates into CASTPQGLGASGEQFF.

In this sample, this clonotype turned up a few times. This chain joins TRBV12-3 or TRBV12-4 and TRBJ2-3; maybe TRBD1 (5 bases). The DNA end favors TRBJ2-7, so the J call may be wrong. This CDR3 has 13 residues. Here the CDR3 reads CASSLQRYREQYF. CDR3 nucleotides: TGTGCCAGCAGTTTACAACGGTACAGGGAGCAGTACTTC.

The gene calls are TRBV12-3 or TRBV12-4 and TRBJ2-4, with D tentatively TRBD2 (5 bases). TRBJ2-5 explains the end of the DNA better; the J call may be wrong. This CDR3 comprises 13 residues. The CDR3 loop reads CASSLGSLETQYF. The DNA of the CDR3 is TGTGCCAGCAGTCTGGGGAGCCTGGAGACCCAGTACTTC.

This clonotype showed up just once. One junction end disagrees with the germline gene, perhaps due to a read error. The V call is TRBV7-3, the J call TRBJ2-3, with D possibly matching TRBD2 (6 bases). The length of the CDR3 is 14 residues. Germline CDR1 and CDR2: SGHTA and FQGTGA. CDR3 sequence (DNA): TGCGGCGTCACGGGGAGGTGGGCCACAGACACGCAGTATTTC. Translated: CGVTGRWATDTQYF.